This is a list of T cell receptor beta chains from one sample in a study of Ad26.COV2.S vaccination and SARS-CoV-2 variants. TCRdb's table, derived via immunoSEQ multiplex PCR, lists solely in-frame clones and lacks some. The profile shows 350,000 to 500,000 clones, about nine tenths of them singletons. The source material was peripheral blood, sampled in a trial of Ad26.COV2.S vaccine versus placebo. All receptors derive from a person aged 18-60 years who received the Ad26.COV2.S COVID-19 vaccine or a placebo. Each CDR3 is given with its conserved first and last residue. The D gene is left open where the match is weak. Clone size is shown for a subset of rows, as once, few, many or a class of expanded clone.

V	size	D	J	CDR3	DNA
TRBV7-2	.	TRBD1	TRBJ2-5	CASTLDRGNQETQYF	TGTGCCAGCACCCTAGACAGGGGGAACCAAGAGACCCAGTACTTC
TRBV2	.	.	TRBJ2-7	CASSEYTLYEQYF	TGTGCCAGCAGTGAGTACACTCTCTACGAGCAGTACTTC
TRBV7-2	once	TRBD2	TRBJ2-7	CASSLGLAETYEQYF	TGTGCCAGCAGCTTAGGACTAGCGGAGACCTACGAGCAGTACTTC
TRBV9	.	TRBD2	TRBJ2-3	CASSVELAAYSTDTQYF	TGTGCCAGCAGCGTAGAACTAGCGGCATATAGCACAGATACGCAGTATTTT
TRBV2	.	TRBD1	TRBJ2-2	CASARDRGYTGELFF	TGTGCCAGCGCCCGGGACAGGGGTTACACCGGGGAGCTGTTTTTT
TRBV10-3	.	TRBD1	TRBJ1-1	CAIREGTGGGTEAFF	TGTGCCATCAGAGAAGGGACAGGGGGGGGCACTGAAGCTTTCTTT
TRBV4-2	.	TRBD2	TRBJ2-7	CASSQDAPGLASSYEQYF	TGTGCCAGCAGCCAAGATGCACCCGGACTAGCGAGCTCCTACGAGCAGTACTTC
TRBV5-1	.	.	TRBJ2-7	CASSLDSQVSYEQYF	TGCGCCAGCAGCTTAGACAGTCAGGTCTCCTACGAGCAGTACTTC
TRBV12-5	.	TRBD1	TRBJ1-5	CASGLDDRGSEYQPQHF	TGTGCTAGTGGTTTGGACGACAGGGGCAGTGAGTATCAGCCCCAGCATTTT
TRBV28	.	.	TRBJ1-2	CASTPRTALYGYTF	TGTGCCAGCACCCCACGGACGGCTCTCTATGGCTACACCTTC
TRBV27	few	.	TRBJ2-7	CASSLSARGEQYF	TGTGCCAGCAGTTTATCGGCGAGAGGCGAGCAGTACTTC
TRBV5-1	.	.	TRBJ1-1	CASSPAGQPNTEAFF	TGCGCCAGCAGCCCGGCCGGACAACCGAACACTGAAGCTTTCTTT
TRBV3-1/TRBV3-2	.	.	TRBJ1-3	CASSQVGTASGNTIYF	TGTGCCAGCAGCCAAGTAGGTACAGCCTCTGGAAACACCATATATTTT
TRBV30	.	TRBD2	TRBJ2-3	CAWSGLAGTDTQYF	TGTGCCTGGAGTGGACTAGCGGGCACAGATACGCAGTATTTT
TRBV15	.	.	TRBJ2-3	CATSRDRGDTQYF	TGTGCCACCAGCAGAGACAGGGGAGATACGCAGTATTTT
TRBV25-1	once	.	TRBJ2-5	CASSLMGGVGTQYF	TGTGCCAGCAGTTTAATGGGCGGCGTGGGGACCCAGTACTTC
TRBV6-2/TRBV6-3	.	.	TRBJ2-7	CASSYGQGPYEQYF	TGTGCCAGCAGTTACGGCCAGGGGCCTTACGAGCAGTACTTC
TRBV2	.	.	TRBJ1-3	CASSELRKVISGNTIYF	TGTGCCAGCAGTGAGCTCCGGAAGGTGATCTCTGGAAACACCATATATTTT
TRBV28	.	.	TRBJ2-1	CASSSGELGVNEQFF	TGTGCCAGCTCCTCCGGGGAACTAGGGGTCAATGAGCAGTTCTTC
TRBV7-3	.	.	TRBJ2-4	CASSLGPKNIQYF	TGTGCCAGCAGTTTGGGGCCCAAAAACATTCAGTACTTC
TRBV20-1	.	.	TRBJ2-7	CSASSDRDGPYEQYF	TGCAGTGCTAGTTCCGACCGGGACGGCCCCTACGAGCAGTACTTC
TRBV4-3	once	TRBD2	TRBJ2-1	CASSQEAGVMYNEQFF	TGCGCCAGCAGCCAAGAGGCGGGGGTTATGTACAATGAGCAGTTCTTC
TRBV27	.	TRBD1	TRBJ1-5	CASNTGGNQPQHF	TGTGCCAGCAACACAGGGGGCAATCAGCCCCAGCATTTT
TRBV2	.	TRBD2	TRBJ2-7	CASGWTSYEQYF	TGTGCCAGCGGCTGGACTAGCTACGAGCAGTACTTC
TRBV3-1/TRBV3-2	once	TRBD2	TRBJ2-7	CASSPDSGTRYEQYF	TGTGCCAGCAGCCCCGACAGCGGGACGAGGTACGAGCAGTACTTC
TRBV7-9	.	.	TRBJ2-3	CASSPERAIDTQYF	TGTGCCAGCAGCCCCGAGAGGGCGATAGATACGCAGTATTTT
TRBV9	.	.	TRBJ2-7	CASSESTGAYEQYF	TGTGCCAGCAGCGAGTCGACGGGAGCCTACGAGCAGTACTTC
TRBV7-9	.	TRBD2	TRBJ2-1	CASSLEGGSYNEQFF	TGTGCCAGCAGCTTAGAGGGAGGGTCCTACAATGAGCAGTTCTTC
TRBV28	.	TRBD2	TRBJ2-5	CASSLGTVVAGLQETQYF	TGTGCCAGCAGTTTAGGGACTGTGGTAGCGGGATTACAAGAGACCCAGTACTTC
TRBV5-4	few	.	TRBJ2-2	CASSLRTMRTAGELFF	TGTGCCAGCAGCCTAAGGACAATGCGGACGGCCGGGGAGCTGTTTTTT
TRBV28	.	TRBD1	TRBJ1-3	CASSSAGTGVGNTIYF	TGTGCCAGCAGTTCCGCCGGGACAGGGGTCGGAAACACCATATATTTT
TRBV5-6	.	.	TRBJ2-7	CASSADTSYEQYF	TGTGCCAGCAGCGCGGACACATCCTACGAGCAGTACTTC
TRBV18	.	.	TRBJ1-1	CASSPWPRNTEAFF	TGTGCCAGCTCACCATGGCCCAGGAACACTGAAGCTTTCTTT
TRBV4-3	.	.	TRBJ1-1	CASSQVPGNTEAFF	TGCGCCAGCAGCCAAGTCCCAGGGAACACTGAAGCTTTCTTT
TRBV5-1	.	TRBD1	TRBJ2-7	CASSLSTGGLYEQYF	TGCGCCAGCAGCTTGTCAACAGGGGGCCTCTACGAGCAGTACTTC
TRBV27	.	.	TRBJ2-7	CASSLGANRQYYEQYF	TGTGCCAGCAGTTTAGGGGCAAATAGACAGTACTACGAGCAGTACTTC
TRBV5-1	.	.	TRBJ1-1	CASSLQTSMNTEAFF	TGCGCCAGCAGCTTGCAGACGTCCATGAACACTGAAGCTTTCTTT
TRBV4-2	.	TRBD2	TRBJ2-7	CASSHGGRGEQYF	TGTGCCAGCAGCCATGGCGGGAGAGGGGAGCAGTACTTC
TRBV30	.	TRBD1	TRBJ2-1	CAVRRDRVYNEQFF	TGTGCCGTACGCCGGGACAGGGTGTACAATGAGCAGTTCTTC
TRBV6-1	.	.	TRBJ1-1	CASSEERFGSVGMNTEAFF	TGTGCCAGCAGTGAAGAAAGGTTTGGGTCGGTGGGGATGAACACTGAAGCTTTCTTT
TRBV25-1	.	TRBD1	TRBJ1-4	CASSGRDRNNPTNEKLFF	TGTGCCAGCAGTGGCCGGGACAGGAACAATCCAACTAATGAAAAACTGTTTTTT
TRBV28	.	TRBD1	TRBJ1-1	CASSLAYRGAFF	TGTGCCAGCAGTTTAGCCTACAGGGGGGCTTTCTTT
TRBV14	.	.	TRBJ2-5	CASSQDLFWETQYF	TGTGCCAGCAGCCAAGATTTATTTTGGGAGACCCAGTACTTC
TRBV7-2	.	TRBD2	TRBJ2-7	CASSLGSGSSGRRSYEQYF	TGTGCCAGCAGCTTAGGGTCGGGTTCTAGCGGGAGGCGGTCCTACGAGCAGTACTTC
TRBV10-3	.	.	TRBJ2-7	CAISESAPPGSGEQYF	TGTGCCATCAGTGAGTCGGCCCCGCCTGGCTCTGGGGAGCAGTACTTC
TRBV5-4	.	.	TRBJ2-1	CASSPRPDLGIEQFF	TGTGCCAGCAGCCCACGCCCGGACTTAGGTATTGAGCAGTTCTTC
TRBV10-3	.	.	TRBJ2-4	CAISESLRGVSYF	TGTGCCATCAGTGAGTCGTTAAGGGGGGTTTCGTACTTC
TRBV3-1/TRBV3-2	.	TRBD2	TRBJ2-3	CASSQEPSGSLKVTQYF	TGTGCCAGCAGCCAAGAACCTAGCGGGAGCCTGAAAGTTACGCAGTATTTT
TRBV3-1/TRBV3-2	.	TRBD2	TRBJ2-1	CASSQVRLAGVRGNEQFF	TGTGCCAGCAGCCAAGTGCGTCTGGCGGGAGTACGGGGAAATGAGCAGTTCTTC